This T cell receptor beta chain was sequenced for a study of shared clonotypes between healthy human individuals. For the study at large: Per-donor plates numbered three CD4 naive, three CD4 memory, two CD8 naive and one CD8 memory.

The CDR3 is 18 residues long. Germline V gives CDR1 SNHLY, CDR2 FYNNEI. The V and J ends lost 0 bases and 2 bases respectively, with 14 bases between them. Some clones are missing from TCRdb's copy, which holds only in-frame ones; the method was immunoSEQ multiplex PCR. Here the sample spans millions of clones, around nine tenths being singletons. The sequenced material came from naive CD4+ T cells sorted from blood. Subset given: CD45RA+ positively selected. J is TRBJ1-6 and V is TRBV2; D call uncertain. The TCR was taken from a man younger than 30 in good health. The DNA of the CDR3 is TGTGCCAGCAGTGAAGCGATCATTTTCCGGGCCTATAATTCACCCCTCCACTTT. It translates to CASSEAIIFRAYNSPLHF.